This T cell receptor (beta chain) emerged from a study of T cell changes during pregnancy in multiple sclerosis. This clone was found once. J gave up 10 bases and V 5 bases, and 7 bases lay outside the gene matches. The germline gives CDR1 SQVTM, CDR2 ANQGSEA. CDR3 size: 13 residues. TCRdb's copy holds only in-frame clones and misses some; the assay was immunoSEQ multiplex PCR. The sample includes approximately 100,000 clones, more than 90% of them seen just once. The specimen was peripheral blood, collected in the second trimester of pregnancy. The clonotype was recovered from a female donor with multiple sclerosis, enrolled in a pregnancy study. The chain is built from TRBV29-1 and TRBJ2-1; 11 nucleotides agree with TRBD2. DNA for the CDR3: TGCAGCGTTATACCCGGACTAGCGGGCGAGCAGTTCTTC. It encodes CSVIPGLAGEQFF.